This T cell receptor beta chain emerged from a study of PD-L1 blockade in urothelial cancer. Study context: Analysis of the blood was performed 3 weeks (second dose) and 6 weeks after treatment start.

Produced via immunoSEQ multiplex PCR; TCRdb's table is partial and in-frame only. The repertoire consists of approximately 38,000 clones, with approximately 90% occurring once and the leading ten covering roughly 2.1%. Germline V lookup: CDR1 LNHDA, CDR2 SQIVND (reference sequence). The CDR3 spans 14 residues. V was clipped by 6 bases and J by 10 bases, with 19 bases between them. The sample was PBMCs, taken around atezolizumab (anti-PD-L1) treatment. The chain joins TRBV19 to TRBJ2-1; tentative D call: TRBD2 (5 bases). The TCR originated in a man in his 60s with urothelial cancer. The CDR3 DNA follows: TGTGCCAGTAGAGGAGGTATAGGGTTTCAGGAGCAGTTCTTC. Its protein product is CASRGGIGFQEQFF.